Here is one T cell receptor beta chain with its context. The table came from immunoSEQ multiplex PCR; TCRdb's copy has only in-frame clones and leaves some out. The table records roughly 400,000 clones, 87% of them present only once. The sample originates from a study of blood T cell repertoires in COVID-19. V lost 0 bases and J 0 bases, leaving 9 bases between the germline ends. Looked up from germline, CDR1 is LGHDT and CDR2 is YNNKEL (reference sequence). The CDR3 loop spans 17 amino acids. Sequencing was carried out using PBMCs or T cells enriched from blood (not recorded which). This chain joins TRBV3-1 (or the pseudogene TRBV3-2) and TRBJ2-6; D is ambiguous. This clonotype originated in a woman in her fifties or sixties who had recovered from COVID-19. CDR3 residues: CASSQDFMSSGANVLTF. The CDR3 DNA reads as TGTGCCAGCAGCCAAGATTTTATGAGCTCTGGGGCCAACGTCCTGACTTTC.